This entry describes one T cell receptor (beta chain). Clones were sequenced by immunoSEQ multiplex PCR, and TCRdb holds only the in-frame ones, with some missing. The data show about 48,000 clones, roughly nine tenths seen once. This sample is drawn from a study of siplizumab effects on memory and regulatory T cells. Across a few donor pairs, the naive, memory, effector memory and TEMRA subsets were sequenced without stimulation. V shed 1 base and J 5 bases; nucleotides not matched to a gene: 5. This CDR3 comprises 14 residues. Germline-derived CDR1 and CDR2 are SGHAT and FQNNGV. This TCR derives from a human donor in good health. V and J are TRBV11-2 and TRBJ2-7; TRBD2 matches 7 bases. The sample consisted of naive CD8+ T cells sorted from blood. Here the CDR3 reads CASSLGREFHEQYF. CDR3 DNA: TGTGCCAGCAGCTTAGGGCGGGAGTTCCACGAGCAGTACTTC.